One and the same sample provided the 26 T cell receptor beta chains below, sequenced in a study of regulatory T cells in long-lasting Graves disease (TCRdb year 2021). The library was generated by multiplex PCR. Sequenced using an Illumina HiSeq 4000. CDR3 regions were amplified by Arm-PCR with iRepertoire HTBI primers to construct TCR beta libraries. TCRdb redid the processing of the public reads, applying fastp at Q25 and MiXCR, and retained in-frame beta chains. One record per CDR3 amino acid sequence lists the most common genes and DNA. For this sample there are around 400,000 distinct CDR3 sequences; about an eighth appear just once. The ten biggest clones cover around 18% of the sample. The time point label of this sample denotes: newly diagnosed GD, antithyroid drugs for less than 3 months. RNA was extracted from PBMCs in TRIzol for both TCR sequencing and RNA sequencing. In addition, the sample was reused for a study of T cells in Graves' hyperthyroidism and ophthalmopathy.

This specimen consisted of peripheral blood mononuclear cells (PBMCs), obtained at new diagnosis, from a patient treated with antithyroid drugs. The receptors here all came from a woman aged 18-29 years with Graves disease. Donor details come from another sample of the same person, matched by shared clones.

This clonotype appeared many times. This rearrangement joins TRBV12-3 or TRBV12-4 to TRBJ1-5, with D maybe TRBD1 (6 bases). This CDR3 region has 14 residues. V was clipped by 6 bases and J by 6 bases, with 15 bases between them. CDR3: CASSPQGGSQPQHF. The CDR3 DNA sequence: TGTGCCAGCAGCCCGCAAGGGGGTTCTCAGCCCCAGCATTTT.

This clonotype was recorded many times. The chain couples TRBV28 to TRBJ2-5, with 9 positions matching TRBD1. V shed 7 bases, J shed 1 base, and the junction held 10 bases outside the gene matches. The CDR3 has 16 amino acids. Looked up from germline, CDR1 is MDHEN and CDR2 is SYDVKM. This chain's CDR3 is CASTQRDRGGQETQYF. CDR3 nucleotides: TGTGCCAGCACCCAACGCGACAGGGGGGGCCAAGAGACCCAGTACTTC.

This clonotype was counted many times. The chain joins TRBV7-3 to TRBJ2-1; D is uncertain. V was shortened by 5 bases and J by 3 bases, with 17 bases between the two germline ends. The CDR3 totals 16 residues. Germline lookup yields CDR1 SGHTA and CDR2 FQGTGA. The CDR3 protein is CASSPTNVGLYNEQFF. CDR3 sequence (DNA): TGTGCCAGCAGCCCGACGAACGTCGGGCTCTACAATGAGCAGTTCTTC.

This clonotype was picked up a small number of times. V and J are TRBV14 and TRBJ1-2; D unresolved. CDR1 and CDR2 (germline): SGHDN, FVKESK. With 1 base removed from V and 6 bases from J, the gap between germline ends came to 9 bases. This CDR3 comprises 13 residues. The CDR3 region is CASSQASWNGYTF. DNA of the CDR3: TGTGCCAGCAGCCAAGCTTCTTGGAATGGCTACACCTTC. The variable domain in full, with the rest retrieved from reference TRBV14 and TRBJ1-2, is EAGVTQFPSHSVIEKGQTVTLRCDPISGHDNLYWYRRVMGKEIKFLLHFVKESKQDESGMPNNRFLAERTGGTYSTLKVQPAELEDSGVYFCASSQASWNGYTFGSGTRLTVV.

This chain links TRBV4-1 with TRBJ1-1; 7 bases are a match to TRBD1. The CDR3 runs to 14 residues. Germline CDR1 and CDR2: MGHRA and YSYEKL. V lost 1 base to trimming and J lost 4 bases; unmatched junction nucleotides: 3. CDR3 nucleotide sequence: TGCGCCAGCAGCCAAGCCCCAGGGGGCACTGAAGCTTTCTTT. It yields the protein CASSQAPGGTEAFF.

V and J are TRBV19 and TRBJ1-5; a possible D gene is TRBD1 (5 bases). Germline CDR1 reads LNHDA; CDR2 reads SQIVND (reference sequence). CDR3 size: 12 residues. Trimming took 10 bases from V and 6 from J, leaving 13 bases between them. CDR3 sequence (DNA): TGTGCCACCAACAGGCCCGGTCAGCCCCAGCATTTT. Protein: CATNRPGQPQHF.

This clonotype came up many times. The V call is TRBV6-4, the J call TRBJ2-1; D is possibly TRBD1 (5 bases). The CDR3 extends over 16 amino acids. The V and J ends lost 2 bases and 1 base respectively, with 12 bases between them. The germline CDR1 and CDR2 sequences are MRHNA and SNTAGT. CDR3 amino acids: CASSDLQGGSYNEQFF. The DNA for the CDR3 is TGTGCCAGCAGTGACCTGCAGGGTGGTTCCTACAATGAGCAGTTCTTC.

This clonotype has at least ten counts. This sequence joins TRBV28 and TRBJ2-1; TRBD1 aligns across 7 bases. CDR3 size: 15 residues. J gave up 0 bases and V 2 bases, and 1 base lay outside the gene matches. Germline V lookup: CDR1 MDHEN, CDR2 SYDVKM. CDR3 region: CASSLGDSSYNEQFF. DNA for the CDR3: TGTGCCAGCAGTTTAGGGGACAGCTCCTACAATGAGCAGTTCTTC. The complete variable domain, with remaining parts taken from reference TRBV28 and TRBJ2-1, reads DVKVTQSSRYLVKRTGEKVFLECVQDMDHENMFWYRQDPGLGLRLIYFSYDVKMKEKGDIPEGYSVSREKKERFSLILESASTNQTSMYLCASSLGDSSYNEQFFGPGTRLTVL.

The chain joins TRBV6-2 or TRBV6-3 to TRBJ2-7; weak D call: TRBD1 (5 bases). V was trimmed by 6 bases and J by 2 bases, leaving 8 bases between them. The germline V gene encodes CDR1 MNHEY and CDR2 SVGEGT. The CDR3 length is 12 residues. CDR3 bases: TGTGCCAGCAGAGACAGCCCCTACGAGCAGTACTTC. Protein product: CASRDSPYEQYF.

As regards this clonotype: A far larger clone is one base from this, pointing to a likely read error. The chain recombines TRBV27 with TRBJ1-2, with 7 bases lining up with TRBD1. CDR3 size: 16 residues. The trim removed 7 bases at V and 4 bases at J, leaving 15 bases unmatched. Looked up from germline, CDR1 is MNHEY and CDR2 is SMNVEV (reference sequence). CDR3 in DNA: TGTGCCAGCACCTCCCCCGGGGGACAGACAGCCTATGGCTACACCTTC. This encodes CASTSPGGQTAYGYTF.

The sample holds many counts of this clonotype. The chain has TRBV10-3 and TRBJ1-2; 7 nucleotides line up with TRBD1. The CDR3 runs 15 residues. The trim removed 4 bases at V and 6 bases at J, leaving 11 bases unmatched. Per the germline V gene, CDR1 is ENHRY and CDR2 is SYGVKD. The CDR3: CAISGSTGNRHGYTF. The CDR3 nucleotides read TGTGCCATCAGTGGGTCGACAGGGAATAGGCATGGCTACACCTTC.

The chain carries TRBV6-5 and TRBJ2-1; 8 bases are a match to TRBD1. This CDR3 comprises 17 residues. Germline CDR1 reads MNHEY; CDR2 reads SVGAGI. V shed 0 bases, J shed 4 bases, and the junction held 8 bases outside the gene matches. The CDR3 region has the DNA TGTGCCAGCAGTTACTCCCTTGGACAGGGTAGGTACAATGAGCAGTTCTTC. Encoded protein: CASSYSLGQGRYNEQFF.

This clonotype occurred a few times. In DNA, the CDR3 is TGTGCCAGCAGCAGGGTGCGGGCCGAAAACATTCAGTACTTC. This gives the protein CASSRVRAENIQYF. This chain links TRBV28 with TRBJ2-4, with D possibly called TRBD1 or TRBD2 (5 bases each). CDR3 length: 14 residues. The germline gives CDR1 MDHEN, CDR2 SYDVKM. V gave up 6 bases and J gave up 5 bases, with 14 bases separating them.

This clonotype was counted between two and nine times. The chain couples TRBV7-9 to TRBJ2-1; 9 bases map to TRBD1. CDR3 length: 15 amino acids. Trimming removed 4 bases from V and 9 bases from J; junction bases left unmatched: 10. Germline lookup yields CDR1 SEHNR and CDR2 FQNEAQ (reference sequence). The CDR3 region is CASSSNRGRNTEQFF. CDR3 DNA sequence: TGTGCCAGCAGCTCCAACAGGGGGCGCAACACTGAGCAGTTCTTC.

This clonotype was detected only a few times. The chain has TRBV6-1 and TRBJ1-2; TRBD1 aligns across 7 bases. The V and J ends lost 6 bases and 3 bases, in that order; junction bases with no gene match: 7. The CDR3 length is 14 residues. The V gene's germline CDR1 is MNHNS and CDR2 SASEGT. The CDR3 reads CASSPGTAHYGYTF. CDR3 in DNA: TGTGCCAGCAGCCCCGGGACAGCGCACTATGGCTACACCTTC.

This clonotype was detected ten times or more. In DNA form, the CDR3 reads TGCAGCGTCCATATTGGGACCGGGACAGAGGGCTACAATGAGCAGTTCTTC. This sequence encodes CSVHIGTGTEGYNEQFF. The rearrangement joins TRBV29-1 to TRBJ2-1; 7 positions agree with TRBD1. V trimming: 6 bases; J trimming: 3 bases; junction bases outside the gene matches: 17. Germline V gene sequence: CDR1 SQVTM, CDR2 ANQGSEA. The length of the CDR3 is 17 residues.

This clonotype was picked up many times. The chain has TRBV18 and TRBJ1-1; tentatively, D is TRBD1 (5 bases). Germline CDR1 is KGHSH and CDR2 is LQKENI. Trimming took off 3 bases at V and 0 bases at J, with 14 bases between the two ends. The length of the CDR3 is 16 residues. The CDR3 region has the DNA TGTGCCAGCTCACCCACCGAACAGGAACTGAACACTGAAGCTTTCTTT. Residues: CASSPTEQELNTEAFF.

The V gene is TRBV5-1, the J gene TRBJ2-6, with 9 bases fitting TRBD1. Germline V gene sequence: CDR1 SGHRS, CDR2 YFSETQ. V shed 2 bases, J shed 0 bases, and the junction held 3 bases outside the gene matches. The CDR3 totals 17 residues. CDR3 in amino acids: CASSFGQGSSGANVLTF. The CDR3 DNA is TGCGCCAGCAGCTTTGGACAGGGGAGCTCTGGGGCCAACGTCCTGACTTTC.

This clonotype was seen more than once but under ten times. V and J are TRBV7-2 and TRBJ2-5, with D perhaps TRBD1 or TRBD2 (5 bases each). The CDR3 totals 15 residues. V shed 4 bases and J shed 3 bases, with 15 bases lying between them. CDR1 and CDR2 (germline): SGHTA, FQGNSA. CDR3 nucleotide sequence: TGTGCCAGCAGCTGGGGCCGGACTGATAAAGAGACCCAGTACTTC. It translates to CASSWGRTDKETQYF. The whole variable domain, remainder taken from reference TRBV7-2 and TRBJ2-5, is GAGVSQSPSNKVTEKGKDVELRCDPISGHTALYWYRQSLGQGLEFLIYFQGNSAPDKSGLPSDRFSAERTGGSVSTLTIQRTQQEDSAVYLCASSWGRTDKETQYFGPGTRLLVL.

A few counts support this clonotype. The gene calls are TRBV20-1 and TRBJ2-2, with D hard to call. V lost 2 bases and J 6 bases, leaving 16 bases between the germline ends. Germline CDR1 and CDR2: DFQATT and SNEGSKA (reference sequence). The CDR3 consists of 15 residues. The DNA for the CDR3 is TGCAGTGCTAGAAATCTAGGAGTTCGGGCCGGGGAGCTGTTTTTT. The encoded protein is CSARNLGVRAGELFF.

A word on this clonotype: At one end, the junction sequence differs from germline, possibly due to a read error. The rearrangement links TRBV7-6 to TRBJ2-1, with 9 positions matching TRBD2. CDR1 is SGHVS, CDR2 FNYEAQ, per germline. CDR3 length: 14 residues. In DNA form, the CDR3 reads TGTGCCAACAGCTTAGCGGGAGATGGAAATGAGCAGTTCTTC. Amino acids: CANSLAGDGNEQFF.

This clonotype was picked up many times. The chain couples TRBV11-2 to TRBJ2-2; TRBD1 matches 7 bases. The CDR3 is made up of 16 amino acids. The germline gives CDR1 SGHAT, CDR2 FQNNGV. V trimming: 4 bases; J trimming: 3 bases; junction bases outside the gene matches: 8. The CDR3, as DNA: TGTGCCAGCAGCTCATTGAGGGACAGATACACCGGGGAGCTGTTTTTT. Amino acid sequence: CASSSLRDRYTGELFF. The full variable domain, completed using reference TRBV11-2 and TRBJ2-2, is EAGVAQSPRYKIIEKRQSVAFWCNPISGHATLYWYQQILGQGPKLLIQFQNNGVVDDSQLPKDRFSAERLKGVDSTLKIQPAKLEDSAVYLCASSSLRDRYTGELFFGEGSRLTVL.

On this clonotype itself: A much larger clonotype is one base distant, so this may be a read error. The conserved phenylalanine or tryptophan normally closing the CDR3 is absent here, so this likely arose from a read error. The chain carries TRBV6-5 and TRBJ2-7; D gene unclear. Per germline, CDR1 MNHEY and CDR2 SVGAGI. V was trimmed by 0 bases and J by 3 bases, leaving 18 bases between them. This CDR3 has 17 residues. The CDR3, as DNA: TGTGCCAGCAGTTACTCGAAGTTTCAGGTTTCGGGCTACGAGCAGTACGCC. Translating gives CASSYSKFQVSGYEQYA.

This clonotype came up many times. The chain links TRBV7-2 to TRBJ1-1; D perhaps matches TRBD1 (5 bases). In germline, CDR1 is SGHTA, CDR2 FQGNSA. The CDR3 is made up of 16 amino acids. V shed 2 bases and J shed 0 bases, with 13 bases lying between them. The CDR3 here is CASSLLRTLMNTEAFF. DNA of the CDR3: TGTGCCAGCAGCTTACTCCGGACACTCATGAACACTGAAGCTTTCTTT.

Many counts were recorded for this clonotype. The rearrangement joins TRBV10-3 to TRBJ1-2; tentative D call: TRBD1 (6 bases). This CDR3 spans 12 amino acids. Germline CDR1 reads ENHRY; CDR2 reads SYGVKD. V lost 7 bases and J 3 bases, leaving 9 bases between the germline ends. The CDR3 loop is CAIMGGHYGYTF. In nucleotides, the CDR3 is TGTGCCATCATGGGGGGGCACTATGGCTACACCTTC.

Of note for this clonotype: Relative to the germline gene, one junction end is altered; a read error may explain this. For the CDR3, the DNA is TGTGCCAGCAGCTTATTCAGTCCCACCGGGGGGCTGTTTTTT. This translates into CASSLFSPTGGLFF. The V gene is TRBV7-8, the J gene TRBJ2-2; D is perhaps TRBD2 (6 bases). The CDR3 loop spans 14 amino acids. Germline V gives CDR1 SGHVS, CDR2 FQNEAQ.